A selection of T cell receptor beta chains follows, all from one sample in a study of OX40 agonist ivuxolimab in advanced cancers. Method: immunoSEQ multiplex PCR; TCRdb's copy keeps in-frame clones and lacks some. Of over 50,000 clones detected, around 91% appear once; the ten largest clones hold roughly 18%. This material consisted of CD4+ or CD8+ T cells sorted from blood, taken in a trial of the OX40 agonist ivuxolimab. The receptor set was obtained from an adult with an advanced solid tumor such as melanoma, head and neck, liver or kidney cancer. Both conserved end residues are part of each CDR3.

J gene,V gene,CDR3 length,CDR3 protein
TRBJ1-1,TRBV2,16,CASSELQDRANTEAFF
TRBJ2-2,TRBV4-3,15,CASSRSTGLPGELFF
TRBJ2-7,TRBV5-1,12,CASSLGAGWQYF
TRBJ2-7,TRBV29-1,15,CSVGGHSGGAYEQYF
TRBJ2-1,TRBV11-2,17,CASSLGGRAKGYNEQFF
TRBJ2-1,TRBV7-8,16,CASSPREGSSYNEQFF
.,TRBV5-1,17,CASSFGGTGTGTYEQYF
TRBJ2-1,TRBV6-1,14,CASSSWGTYNEQFF
TRBJ1-2,TRBV19,14,CASSPNLEAGGYTF
TRBJ1-1,TRBV28,12,CASLEGNTEAFF
TRBJ1-2,TRBV4-1,15,CASSPQGGSFYGYTF
TRBJ2-1,TRBV29-1,14,CSVEGGGSYNEQFF
TRBJ2-1,TRBV11-2,15,CASRSSVVVYNEQFF
TRBJ2-7,TRBV11-2,16,CASSLGLAEISYEQYF
TRBJ2-3,TRBV6-6,16,CASSYGDRGSTDTQYF
TRBJ1-2,TRBV7-6,15,CASSSRQGGDYGYTF
TRBJ1-1,TRBV7-9,11,CASTGAGGTFF
TRBJ1-5,TRBV28,15,CASSPGTRRGQPQHF
TRBJ1-6,TRBV6-1,14,CASSDRALNSPLHF
TRBJ2-3,TRBV7-9,13,CASSPDRGDTQYF
TRBJ2-1,TRBV4-2,16,CASSQDLEGTYNEQFF
TRBJ2-5,TRBV19,15,CASSMGRDIQETQYF
TRBJ2-7,TRBV7-9,12,CASSFLMAEQYF
TRBJ2-2,TRBV5-4,14,CASSSDENTGELFF
TRBJ1-5,TRBV28,15,CASSTGTDLNQPQHF